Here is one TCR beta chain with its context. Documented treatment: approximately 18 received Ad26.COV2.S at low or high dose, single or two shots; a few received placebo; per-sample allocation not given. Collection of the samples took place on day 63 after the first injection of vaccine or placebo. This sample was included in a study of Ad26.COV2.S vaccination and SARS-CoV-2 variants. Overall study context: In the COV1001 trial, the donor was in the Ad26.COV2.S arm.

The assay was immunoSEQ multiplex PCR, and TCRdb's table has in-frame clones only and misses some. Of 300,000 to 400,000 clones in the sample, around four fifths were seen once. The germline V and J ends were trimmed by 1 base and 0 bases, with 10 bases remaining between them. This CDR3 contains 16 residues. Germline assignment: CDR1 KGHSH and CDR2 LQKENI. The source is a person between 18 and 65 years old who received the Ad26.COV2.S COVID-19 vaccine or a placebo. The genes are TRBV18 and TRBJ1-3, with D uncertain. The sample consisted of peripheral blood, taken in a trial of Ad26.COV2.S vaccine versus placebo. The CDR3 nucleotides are TGTGCCAGCTCACCACTCGAAGTGCGCTCTGGAAACACCATATATTTT. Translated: CASSPLEVRSGNTIYF. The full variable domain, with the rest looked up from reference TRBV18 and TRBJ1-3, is NAGVMQNPRHLVRRRGQEARLRCSPMKGHSHVYWYRQLPEEGLKFMVYLQKENIIDESGMPKERFSAEFPKEGPSILRIQQVVRGDSAAYFCASSPLEVRSGNTIYFGEGSWLTVV.